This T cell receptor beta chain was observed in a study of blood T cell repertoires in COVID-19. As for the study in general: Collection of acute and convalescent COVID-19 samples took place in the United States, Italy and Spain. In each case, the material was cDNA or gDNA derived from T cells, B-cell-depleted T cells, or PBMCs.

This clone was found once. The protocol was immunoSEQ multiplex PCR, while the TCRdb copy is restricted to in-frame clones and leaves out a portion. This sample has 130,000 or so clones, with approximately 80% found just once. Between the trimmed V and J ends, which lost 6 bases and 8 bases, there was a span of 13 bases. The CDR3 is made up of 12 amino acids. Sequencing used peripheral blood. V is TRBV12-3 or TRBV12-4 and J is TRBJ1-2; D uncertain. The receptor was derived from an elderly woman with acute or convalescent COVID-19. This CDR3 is CASREALGGYTF. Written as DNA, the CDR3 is TGTGCCAGCAGAGAGGCCCTCGGGGGCTACACCTTC.